What follows are 4 T cell receptor beta chains derived from one specimen sequenced in a study of blood T cell repertoires in COVID-19. The table came from immunoSEQ multiplex PCR; TCRdb's copy has only in-frame clones and leaves some out. This table has about 280,000 clones, approximately 82% appearing once. Sequenced input: PBMCs or T cells enriched from blood (not recorded which). Receptor source: a man in his forties who had been exposed to COVID-19.

The chain carries TRBV19 and TRBJ2-1; D call uncertain. The CDR3 has 15 residues. Germline assignment: CDR1 LNHDA and CDR2 SQIVND (reference sequence). The V and J ends lost 2 bases and 3 bases respectively, with 11 bases between them. CDR3 DNA sequence: TGTGCCAGTAGTATACAGAATACCCTCTACAATGAGCAGTTCTTC. This encodes CASSIQNTLYNEQFF.

The chain joins TRBV29-1 to TRBJ2-1, with 7 bases that match TRBD2. The CDR3 loop spans 12 amino acids. CDR1 SQVTM and CDR2 ANQGSEA come from the germline V gene. The trim removed 3 bases at V and 8 bases at J, leaving 4 bases unmatched. The chain's CDR3 is CSVEPTSDEQFF. As DNA, the CDR3 is TGCAGCGTTGAGCCAACTAGCGATGAGCAGTTCTTC.

The gene calls are TRBV9 and TRBJ2-7; 8 bases fit TRBD2. Trimming removed 3 bases from V and 0 bases from J; junction bases left unmatched: 14. CDR3 size: 18 residues. The V gene's germline CDR1 is SGDLS and CDR2 YYNGEE. The CDR3 here is CASSANIGASGYSYEQYF. DNA for the CDR3: TGTGCCAGCAGCGCCAATATCGGTGCTAGCGGGTACTCCTACGAGCAGTACTTC.

In this sample, this clone turned up once. The J gene is TRBJ2-1, the V gene TRBV19; the match to TRBD2 covers 12 bases. J gave up 9 bases and V 5 bases, and 11 bases lay outside the gene matches. The germline V gene encodes CDR1 LNHDA and CDR2 SQIVND (reference sequence). CDR3 length: 16 amino acids. The chain's CDR3 is CASSYLTSGSAGEQFF. In DNA form, the CDR3 reads TGTGCCAGTAGTTATCTGACTAGCGGGAGTGCAGGTGAGCAGTTCTTC.